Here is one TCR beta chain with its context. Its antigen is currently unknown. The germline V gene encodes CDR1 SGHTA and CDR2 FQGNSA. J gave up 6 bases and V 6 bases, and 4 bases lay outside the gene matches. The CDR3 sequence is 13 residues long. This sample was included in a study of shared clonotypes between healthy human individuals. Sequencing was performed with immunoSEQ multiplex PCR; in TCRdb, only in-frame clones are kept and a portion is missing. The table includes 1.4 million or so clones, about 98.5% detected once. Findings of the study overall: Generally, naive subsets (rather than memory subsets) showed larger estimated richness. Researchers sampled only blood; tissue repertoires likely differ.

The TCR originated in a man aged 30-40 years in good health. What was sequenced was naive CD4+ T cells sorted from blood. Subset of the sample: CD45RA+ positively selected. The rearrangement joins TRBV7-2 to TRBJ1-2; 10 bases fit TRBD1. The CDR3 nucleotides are TGTGCCAGCAGGGGACAGGGGTGGCATGGCTACACCTTC. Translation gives CASRGQGWHGYTF.